This is a list of T cell receptor beta chains from one sample in a study of shared clonotypes between healthy human individuals. Profiling relied on immunoSEQ multiplex PCR, and the TCRdb table lists in-frame clones only, not all of them. This table has almost 750,000 clones, about two thirds appearing once. Sequencing was done on a sample of memory CD4+ T cells sorted from blood. These receptors all stem from a woman in her 30s in good health. Each CDR3 is given with its conserved first and last residue. Each record gives: V gene, D gene, J gene, clone size, CDR3 protein, CDR3 DNA. The D gene is left open where the match is weak. Clone size appears in some rows only: once, few, many, or a class for an expanded clone.

TRBV7-8,TRBD1,TRBJ1-5,NA,CASSLAGGGQPQHF,TGTGCCAGCAGCTTAGCGGGAGGGGGCCAGCCCCAGCATTTT
TRBV6-1,TRBD1,TRBJ1-2,many,CASSARGQGEGYGYTF,TGTGCCAGCAGTGCTAGGGGACAGGGAGAGGGCTATGGCTACACCTTC
TRBV6-1,NA,TRBJ2-7,NA,CASSADYEQYF,TGTGCCAGCAGTGCTGACTACGAGCAGTACTTC
TRBV6-1,NA,TRBJ2-7,few,CASSEARTSLYEQYF,TGTGCCAGCAGTGAAGCGCGGACTTCCTTATACGAGCAGTACTTC
TRBV28,NA,TRBJ2-7,NA,CASSPRDLAYEQYF,TGTGCCAGCAGTCCAAGGGACTTGGCCTACGAGCAGTACTTC
TRBV6-1,NA,TRBJ2-7,NA,CASSETRDRYYEQYF,TGTGCCAGCAGTGAAACCCGGGACCGATACTACGAGCAGTACTTC
TRBV15,NA,TRBJ2-1,NA,CATSRGSSVYNEQFF,TGTGCCACCAGCAGAGGGTCTAGCGTATACAATGAGCAGTTCTTC
TRBV18,TRBD1,TRBJ2-2,NA,CASSPRTGTGELFF,TGTGCCAGCTCACCTCGGACAGGGACCGGGGAGCTGTTTTTT
TRBV7-2,NA,TRBJ2-7,NA,CASSSGRAVGYF,TGTGCCAGCAGCTCGGGACGGGCGGTGGGGTACTTC
TRBV4-2,TRBD2,TRBJ2-2,NA,CASSQERAGGPTGELFF,TGTGCCAGCAGCCAAGAACGAGCGGGAGGCCCCACCGGGGAGCTGTTTTTT
TRBV6-5,NA,TRBJ1-1,once,CASSYEGRPYTEAFF,TGTGCCAGCAGTTACGAGGGCCGCCCTTACACTGAAGCTTTCTTT
TRBV7-9,NA,TRBJ1-1,many,CASTSRPDSNTEAFF,TGTGCCAGCACATCTCGGCCAGACTCGAACACTGAAGCTTTCTTT
TRBV28,NA,TRBJ1-3,NA,CASSEISGNTIYF,TGTGCCAGCAGCGAAATCTCTGGAAACACCATATATTTT
TRBV19,NA,TRBJ1-4,NA,CASSSYRDGNEKLFF,TGTGCCAGTAGTTCTTACAGGGATGGGAATGAAAAACTGTTTTTT
TRBV27,NA,TRBJ2-5,NA,CASSFLGTQYF,TGTGCCAGCAGTTTCCTAGGGACCCAGTACTTC